This is a list of T cell receptor beta chains from one sample in a study of shared clonotypes between healthy human individuals. The data were produced by immunoSEQ multiplex PCR, yet TCRdb's version contains in-frame clones alone and is incomplete. The data hold around 2.1 million clones, with approximately 96% observed a single time. Sequencing was carried out using naive CD4+ T cells sorted from blood. These receptors all stem from a young man in good health. CDR3s leave out the opening cysteine and the closing phenylalanine or tryptophan. Fields, in order: CDR3 protein, clone size, V gene, J gene, D gene. The D gene is left open where the match is weak. Not all rows give a size; the values are once, few, many and, for expanded clones, a class.

ASSYSGQGSGDTQY	.	TRBV6-6	TRBJ2-3	TRBD1
GRGGGTKHTQY	.	TRBV27	TRBJ2-3	.
ASSFGTGAYNEQF	.	TRBV27	TRBJ2-1	TRBD1
ASSLARQTNYGYT	.	TRBV7-2	TRBJ1-2	.
ASSVQGIGADTQY	.	TRBV6-1	TRBJ2-3	.
ASSQGPTHQETQY	.	TRBV4-1	TRBJ2-5	.
ASSPASGGASEQF	.	TRBV18	TRBJ2-1	TRBD2
ASTIQAGRQETQY	once	TRBV7-2	TRBJ2-5	.
ASSHGTGVSAFGKLF	.	TRBV28	TRBJ1-4	TRBD1
ASSYSGGPGETQY	.	TRBV6-5	TRBJ2-5	.
ASSPDHRAGGSEQY	.	TRBV9	TRBJ2-7	TRBD2
ASSEAFIGETQY	.	TRBV2	TRBJ2-5	.
AINSERGIEAF	.	TRBV10-3	TRBJ1-1	.
ASSPSGPTNEKLF	once	TRBV4-3	TRBJ1-4	.
ASSPRRDRVNEKLF	.	TRBV14	TRBJ1-4	TRBD1
ASSLKGRGHTGELF	.	TRBV5-4	TRBJ2-2	.
ASNGGAGYGYT	.	TRBV2	TRBJ1-2	.
ASSDETSGITPKNIQY	.	TRBV6-4	TRBJ2-4	TRBD2
ASRLGVDLYEQY	.	TRBV7-2	TRBJ2-7	.
ASREAYTQY	.	TRBV6-1	TRBJ2-3	.
ASAKESGELF	.	TRBV6-1	TRBJ2-2	.
ASSQDYQETQY	.	TRBV4-2	TRBJ2-5	.
ASSTMTGGIYNSPLH	.	TRBV5-1	TRBJ1-6	TRBD1
ASSSFSGGNEKLF	.	TRBV5-4	TRBJ1-4	.
ASTTGRGYEQY	.	TRBV2	TRBJ2-7	.
ASSLRTGGWTDTQY	.	TRBV7-2	TRBJ2-3	TRBD1
ASSQRRGGGKNIQY	once	TRBV7-2	TRBJ2-4	.
ASSITTASNYGYT	.	TRBV19	TRBJ1-2	.